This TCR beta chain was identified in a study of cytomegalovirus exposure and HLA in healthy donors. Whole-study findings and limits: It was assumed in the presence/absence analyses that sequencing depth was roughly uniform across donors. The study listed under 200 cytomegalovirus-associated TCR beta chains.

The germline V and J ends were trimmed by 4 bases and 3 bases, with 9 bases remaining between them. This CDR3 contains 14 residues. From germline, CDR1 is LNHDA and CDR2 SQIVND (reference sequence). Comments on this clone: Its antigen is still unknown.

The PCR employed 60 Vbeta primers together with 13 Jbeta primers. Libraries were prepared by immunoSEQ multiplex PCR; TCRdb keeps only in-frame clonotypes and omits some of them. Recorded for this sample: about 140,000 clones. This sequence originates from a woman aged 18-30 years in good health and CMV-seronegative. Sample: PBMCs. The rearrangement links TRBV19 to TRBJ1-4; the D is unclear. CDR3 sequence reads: CASSTPGANEKLFF. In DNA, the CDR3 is TGTGCCAGTAGTACACCCGGGGCTAATGAAAAACTGTTTTTT.